This T cell receptor (beta chain) was sequenced during a study of T-cell memory formation after mild COVID-19. TCRdb reprocessed the 5' RACE reads via MiXCR and lists one record per CDR3 protein. The sample includes approximately 240,000 distinct CDR3 sequences, less than 20% of them seen just once. Comment on this clonotype: Its antigen is currently unknown.

The CDR3 totals 12 residues. Germline CDR1 DFQATT, CDR2 SNEGSKA (reference sequence). V was shortened by 6 bases and J by 6 bases, with 14 bases between the two germline ends. Study outcomes and limitations: Certain responding clones were present in pre-infection memory, suggesting participation of cross-reactive memory. Clones that shrank (day 15 to 85) were balanced CD4/CD8, whereas later expanders leaned CD4+.

This TCR came from a man aged 18 to 35 who had mild COVID-19 (a few samples of this study predate the infection). Cell type and time point are not known. This chain uses TRBV20-1 with TRBJ1-2; TRBD1 is a possible D gene (5 bases). What was sequenced was PBMCs or a T cell subset sorted from them (not recorded which). The CDR3 loop reads CSARDLGDGYTF. The CDR3 nucleotides read TGCAGTGCCCGGGACCTGGGTGATGGCTACACCTTC.